These 16 T cell receptor beta chains came from one sample sequenced in a study of T cell repertoires in cytomegalovirus infection. These receptors are not linked to any known antigen. TCRdb fed the reads into MiXCR, producing one record per CDR3 protein. This table has approximately 590,000 distinct CDR3 sequences, almost 40% appearing once. The sequencing used cultured PBMCs, collected from culture after CMV antigen stimulation. The origin of the receptors is a human donor in good health (CMV status not recorded). Some clones in this sample may be carry-over from other donors' samples.

The V call is TRBV6-5, the J call TRBJ2-7; D is uncertain. The CDR3 is 14 amino acids. Germline-derived CDR1 and CDR2 are MNHEY and SVGAGI. The V and J ends lost 0 bases and 6 bases respectively, with 12 bases between them. This chain's CDR3 is CASSYSIGPSEQYF. CDR3 in DNA: TGTGCCAGCAGTTACTCGATAGGGCCGAGCGAGCAGTACTTC.

The gene calls are TRBV20-1 and TRBJ2-5; no definite D call. This CDR3 spans 14 amino acids. V was shortened by 1 base and J by 2 bases, with 11 bases between the two germline ends. Germline CDR1 DFQATT, CDR2 SNEGSKA (reference sequence). The CDR3 spells CSARVKSLQETQYF. For the CDR3, the DNA is TGCAGTGCTAGAGTGAAGTCATTACAAGAGACCCAGTACTTC.

This rearrangement joins TRBV7-9 to TRBJ2-7; tentative D call: TRBD2 (6 bases). V was pared by 3 bases and J by 3 bases, with 12 bases between. This CDR3 is 14 amino acids long. The V gene's germline CDR1 is SEHNR and CDR2 FQNEAQ (reference sequence). CDR3 loop: CASSFMGGDYEQYF. In DNA form, the CDR3 reads TGTGCCAGCAGCTTTATGGGCGGGGACTACGAGCAGTACTTC.

This chain joins TRBV6-8 and TRBJ1-2; D might be TRBD1 (6 bases). V shed 0 bases and J shed 6 bases, with 11 bases lying between them. The CDR3 spans 14 residues. The germline CDR1 and CDR2 sequences are MNHGY and SAAAGT. DNA of the CDR3: TGTGCCAGCAGTTACTCGGCAGGGGAGAATGGCTACACCTTC. Translation gives CASSYSAGENGYTF.

The V call is TRBV7-2, the J call TRBJ1-6; possibly TRBD1 for D (6 bases). The CDR3 totals 17 residues. In germline, CDR1 is SGHTA, CDR2 FQGNSA. V lost 5 bases to trimming and J lost 10 bases, with 24 bases between them. The CDR3 DNA follows: TGTGCCAGCAGCCTGTATCCACAGGGCTCCATAGGGTCACCCCTCCACTTT. It codes for CASSLYPQGSIGSPLHF.

J is TRBJ2-5 and V is TRBV7-6; either TRBD1 or TRBD2 may supply D (5 bases each). V lost 5 bases and J 5 bases, leaving 21 bases between the germline ends. CDR3 size: 16 residues. Germline values: CDR1 SGHVS, CDR2 FNYEAQ. CDR3: CASSPSPGWGGETQYF. The CDR3 DNA reads as TGTGCCAGCAGCCCCTCTCCGGGGTGGGGCGGCGAGACCCAGTACTTC.

This clonotype was recorded a few times. The rearrangement uses TRBV19 and TRBJ1-1, with TRBD1 matching over 8 bases. From germline, CDR1 is LNHDA and CDR2 SQIVND (reference sequence). Germline trimming cut 11 bases from V and 3 bases from J; bases unmatched to any gene: 8. CDR3 length: 13 amino acids. This CDR3 is CAAKTGAYTEAFF. DNA for the CDR3: TGTGCCGCTAAGACAGGGGCATACACTGAAGCTTTCTTT.

V gene TRBV7-8 combines with J gene TRBJ2-5; TRBD2 agrees at 11 bases. The V segment lost 5 bases and the J segment 3 bases; nucleotides outside the gene matches: 17. CDR1 and CDR2 (germline): SGHVS, FQNEAQ. This CDR3 has 19 residues. The CDR3, as DNA: TGTGCCAGCAGCACTCGACTAGCGGGGATGGTAGGGTCTAAAGAGACCCAGTACTTC. It encodes CASSTRLAGMVGSKETQYF.

V is TRBV7-6 and J is TRBJ1-1; 11 nucleotides line up with TRBD1. CDR3 length: 18 residues. CDR1 and CDR2 (germline): SGHVS, FNYEAQ. J was trimmed by 6 bases and V by 5 bases; bases with no gene match: 17. CDR3 residues: CASSVPLRDRGSLAEAFF. CDR3 bases: TGTGCCAGCAGCGTTCCATTACGGGACAGGGGGTCTCTCGCTGAAGCTTTCTTT.

This clonotype appeared a few times. This CDR3 is CSAREDPFGETQYF. DNA of the CDR3: TGCAGTGCTAGAGAGGACCCTTTTGGGGAGACCCAGTACTTC. This chain connects TRBV20-1 to TRBJ2-5; the D is unclear. The germline V and J ends were trimmed by 0 bases and 5 bases, with 13 bases remaining between them. Germline V CDR1 and CDR2: DFQATT, SNEGSKA (reference sequence). The CDR3 length is 14 residues.

The table lists this clonotype with a count of one. The J gene is TRBJ2-1, the V gene TRBV20-1; TRBD2 matches 15 bases. Germline CDR1 is DFQATT and CDR2 is SNEGSKA (reference sequence). The CDR3 runs 19 residues. Germline trimming cut 2 bases from V and 0 bases from J; bases unmatched to any gene: 8. CDR3 amino acids: CSARNPGLAGGPSYNEQFF. The CDR3 DNA reads TGCAGTGCTAGAAACCCCGGACTAGCGGGGGGGCCCTCCTACAATGAGCAGTTCTTC.

This clonotype was seen ten or more times. The chain employs TRBV7-2 and TRBJ1-1; D is undetermined. The V and J ends lost 4 bases and 2 bases respectively, with 17 bases between them. Germline CDR1 and CDR2: SGHTA and FQGNSA. The CDR3 extends over 16 amino acids. CDR3 nucleotide sequence: TGTGCCAGCAGCTCGAAGGTTCTGGTTGCAAACACTGAAGCTTTCTTT. Translating it yields CASSSKVLVANTEAFF.

V and J are TRBV10-3 and TRBJ1-2; TRBD1 matches at 10 bases. This CDR3 has 12 amino acids. The germline V gene encodes CDR1 ENHRY and CDR2 SYGVKD. V gave up 10 bases and J gave up 7 bases; unmatched junction bases: 6. CDR3 nucleotide sequence: TGTGCCAACGCCGGGACAGGGGTTGGCTACACCTTC. This sequence encodes CANAGTGVGYTF.

This clonotype was counted only a few times. V and J are TRBV27 and TRBJ2-3; no firm D call. The V and J ends lost 3 bases and 0 bases respectively, with 7 bases between them. The germline V gene encodes CDR1 MNHEY and CDR2 SMNVEV (reference sequence). This CDR3 comprises 14 residues. The CDR3 DNA reads as TGTGCCAGCAGTTTCCCGACTAGCACAGATACGCAGTATTTT. Translating it yields CASSFPTSTDTQYF.

This clonotype was seen only a few times. The chain has TRBV19 and TRBJ2-1, with D uncertain. Germline-derived CDR1 and CDR2 are LNHDA and SQIVND (reference sequence). This CDR3 comprises 12 residues. Trimming removed 5 bases from V and 9 bases from J, with 11 bases in between. CDR3 region: CASSSQLGEQFF. The CDR3 DNA reads as TGTGCCAGTAGTTCCCAACTGGGTGAGCAGTTCTTC.

This clonotype was observed a few times. The V and J genes are TRBV6-1 and TRBJ1-1; 9 positions match TRBD1. V trimming: 6 bases; J trimming: 5 bases; junction bases outside the gene matches: 7. CDR1 and CDR2 (germline): MNHNS, SASEGT. There are 14 residues in the CDR3. DNA for the CDR3: TGTGCCAGCAGAGTTACAGGGGGCGTTACTGAAGCTTTCTTT. Its protein is CASRVTGGVTEAFF.